This T cell receptor (beta chain) was captured in a study of cytomegalovirus exposure and HLA in healthy donors. PCR used 60 Vbeta primers and 13 Jbeta primers. The method was immunoSEQ multiplex PCR; TCRdb's version includes in-frame clones alone and lacks a portion of them. The top ten clones hold roughly 1.5% of a sample with 200,000 to 250,000 clones, around 85% of them seen once. Of note for this clone: No antigen is known for it.

The CDR3 has 18 residues. Germline V gene lookup returns CDR1 WNHNN and CDR2 SYGVQD (reference sequence). V was clipped by 4 bases and J by 5 bases; unmatched bases: 11. Overall study findings and caveats: Rates of TCR association differed by HLA locus in a later analysis, with DRB1 highest and HLA-C lowest.

In nominal health when sampled, donors likely had unrecorded immune exposures nonetheless. Sequences were obtained from PBMCs. This chain uses TRBV10-1 with TRBJ2-3, with TRBD2 matching 14 bases. The sequence derives from a man aged 50-60 years in good health and CMV-seronegative. The CDR3 nucleotides are TGCGCCAGCAGTGGGGGGACTAGCGGGAGCGTGAGAGGAGATACGCAGTATTTT. Translated: CASSGGTSGSVRGDTQYF.